The rows below give T cell receptor beta chains drawn from one sample of a study of blood T cell repertoires in COVID-19. Generated by immunoSEQ multiplex PCR, the TCRdb table keeps only in-frame clones and is missing some. Of about 140,000 clones listed, 70% to 80% are singletons. Sequencing was carried out using peripheral blood. The receptors stem from a man between 60 and 70 years old who had recovered from COVID-19. Each CDR3 is given with its conserved first and last residue. A D gene is named only where the DNA matches it firmly. Clone size, where shown, is once, few, many, or a class for clones that have expanded.

clone size: -
D gene: -
V gene: TRBV5-1
J gene: TRBJ1-4
CDR3 protein: CASSLDQGDEKLFF
CDR3 DNA: TGCGCCAGCAGCTTGGACCAGGGTGACGAAAAACTGTTTTTT

clone size: -
D gene: -
V gene: TRBV7-3
J gene: TRBJ2-1
CDR3 protein: CASSPDSSYNEQFF
CDR3 DNA: TGTGCCAGCAGCCCAGACTCCTCCTACAATGAGCAGTTCTTC

clone size: -
D gene: TRBD1
V gene: TRBV27
J gene: TRBJ2-4
CDR3 protein: CASSFSRDRENIQYF
CDR3 DNA: TGTGCCAGCAGTTTCAGCCGGGACAGGGAAAACATTCAGTACTTC

clone size: -
D gene: TRBD1
V gene: TRBV15
J gene: TRBJ2-5
CDR3 protein: CATSRMGQGASWPQYF
CDR3 DNA: TGTGCCACCAGCAGAATGGGACAGGGGGCGTCATGGCCCCAGTACTTC

clone size: -
D gene: TRBD1
V gene: TRBV7-2
J gene: TRBJ2-4
CDR3 protein: CASSLDGQGENIQYF
CDR3 DNA: TGTGCCAGCAGCTTAGATGGACAGGGGGAAAACATTCAGTACTTC

clone size: -
D gene: -
V gene: TRBV19
J gene: TRBJ2-7
CDR3 protein: CASSTRDTFGEQYF
CDR3 DNA: TGTGCCAGTAGTACCAGGGACACCTTCGGCGAGCAGTACTTC

clone size: -
D gene: TRBD1
V gene: TRBV14
J gene: TRBJ1-2
CDR3 protein: CASSSGQGPSNYGYTF
CDR3 DNA: TGTGCCAGCAGCTCTGGACAGGGGCCTTCTAACTATGGCTACACCTTC

clone size: -
D gene: -
V gene: TRBV7-2
J gene: TRBJ2-1
CDR3 protein: CASSLGGSVNEQFF
CDR3 DNA: TGTGCCAGCAGCTTAGGTGGCTCCGTTAATGAGCAGTTCTTC

clone size: -
D gene: -
V gene: TRBV2
J gene: TRBJ2-7
CDR3 protein: CASSELASHEQYF
CDR3 DNA: TGTGCCAGCAGTGAACTGGCTTCCCACGAGCAGTACTTC

clone size: -
D gene: -
V gene: TRBV30
J gene: TRBJ1-1
CDR3 protein: CACSGQGRTEAFF
CDR3 DNA: TGTGCCTGTTCGGGGCAGGGGCGCACTGAAGCTTTCTTT

clone size: -
D gene: -
V gene: TRBV4-2
J gene: TRBJ1-1
CDR3 protein: CASSQDLGTGNTEAFF
CDR3 DNA: TGTGCCAGCAGCCAAGATCTGGGGACTGGGAACACTGAAGCTTTCTTT

clone size: -
D gene: -
V gene: TRBV15
J gene: TRBJ2-7
CDR3 protein: CATSRDLRAGSYEQYF
CDR3 DNA: TGTGCCACCAGCAGAGATCTGAGGGCGGGATCCTACGAGCAGTACTTC

clone size: -
D gene: TRBD1
V gene: TRBV6-6
J gene: TRBJ1-5
CDR3 protein: CATHRGPGQPQHF
CDR3 DNA: TGTGCCACGCACAGGGGGCCGGGTCAGCCCCAGCATTTT

clone size: -
D gene: -
V gene: TRBV10-3
J gene: TRBJ2-7
CDR3 protein: CAIGPDYEQYF
CDR3 DNA: TGTGCCATCGGGCCAGACTACGAGCAGTACTTC

clone size: -
D gene: -
V gene: TRBV5-6
J gene: TRBJ1-1
CDR3 protein: CASSLAGRGNTEAFF
CDR3 DNA: TGTGCCAGCAGCTTGGCCGGCAGGGGGAACACTGAAGCTTTCTTT

clone size: once
D gene: -
V gene: TRBV30
J gene: TRBJ1-1
CDR3 protein: CASRGRGDMNTEAFF
CDR3 DNA: TGTGCCTCAAGGGGCAGGGGAGACATGAACACTGAAGCTTTCTTT

clone size: -
D gene: -
V gene: TRBV4-3
J gene: TRBJ2-7
CDR3 protein: CASSRLPGNEQYF
CDR3 DNA: TGCGCCAGCAGCCGCCTGCCCGGGAACGAGCAGTACTTC

clone size: few
D gene: -
V gene: TRBV29-1
J gene: TRBJ2-3
CDR3 protein: CSVVVAADTQYF
CDR3 DNA: TGCAGCGTTGTTGTGGCCGCAGATACGCAGTATTTT

clone size: -
D gene: -
V gene: TRBV7-9
J gene: TRBJ1-2
CDR3 protein: CASSPGGRYGYTF
CDR3 DNA: TGTGCCAGCAGCCCCGGAGGCCGCTATGGCTACACCTTC

clone size: once
D gene: -
V gene: TRBV30
J gene: TRBJ1-6
CDR3 protein: CAWSVRGDSPLHF
CDR3 DNA: TGTGCCTGGAGCGTCCGAGGAGATTCACCCCTCCACTTT

clone size: -
D gene: -
V gene: TRBV6-5
J gene: TRBJ2-6
CDR3 protein: CASSYEGAGANVLTF
CDR3 DNA: TGTGCCAGCAGTTACGAGGGGGCTGGGGCCAACGTCCTGACTTTC

clone size: -
D gene: TRBD1
V gene: TRBV6-6
J gene: TRBJ2-3
CDR3 protein: CASSYSQGAHSDTQYF
CDR3 DNA: TGTGCCAGCAGTTATTCTCAGGGGGCTCATTCAGATACGCAGTATTTT

clone size: -
D gene: TRBD1
V gene: TRBV3-1/TRBV3-2
J gene: TRBJ2-7
CDR3 protein: CASSPGPGGLHEQYF
CDR3 DNA: TGTGCCAGCAGCCCAGGTCCAGGGGGCCTCCACGAGCAGTACTTC

clone size: -
D gene: TRBD2
V gene: TRBV11-3
J gene: TRBJ2-5
CDR3 protein: CASSLGRQRGAQETQYF
CDR3 DNA: TGTGCCAGCAGCTTAGGCCGCCAGCGGGGGGCCCAAGAGACCCAGTACTTC

clone size: -
D gene: -
V gene: TRBV24-1
J gene: TRBJ2-3
CDR3 protein: CATSDPLSPSTDTQYF
CDR3 DNA: TGTGCCACCAGTGACCCCCTGTCCCCTAGCACAGATACGCAGTATTTT

clone size: -
D gene: TRBD2
V gene: TRBV2
J gene: TRBJ2-5
CDR3 protein: CASSGERGPGETQYF
CDR3 DNA: TGTGCCAGCAGTGGCGAGCGGGGGCCTGGGGAGACCCAGTACTTC

clone size: -
D gene: TRBD2
V gene: TRBV24-1
J gene: TRBJ2-3
CDR3 protein: CATSGTSGEDTDTQYF
CDR3 DNA: TGTGCCACCAGTGGGACTAGCGGGGAAGACACAGATACGCAGTATTTT

clone size: once
D gene: TRBD1
V gene: TRBV4-2
J gene: TRBJ2-7
CDR3 protein: CASSQDRWGQGASYEQYF
CDR3 DNA: TGTGCCAGCAGCCAAGATCGGTGGGGACAGGGGGCTTCCTACGAGCAGTACTTC

clone size: -
D gene: TRBD1
V gene: TRBV18
J gene: TRBJ2-2
CDR3 protein: CASSPPGQGAGELFF
CDR3 DNA: TGTGCCAGCTCACCACCGGGCCAGGGGGCCGGGGAGCTGTTTTTT

clone size: few
D gene: -
V gene: TRBV20-1
J gene: TRBJ2-1
CDR3 protein: CSGLDRGEQFF
CDR3 DNA: TGCAGTGGTTTGGACCGAGGGGAGCAGTTCTTC

clone size: -
D gene: -
V gene: TRBV5-6
J gene: TRBJ2-2
CDR3 protein: CASSRERRELFF
CDR3 DNA: TGTGCCAGCAGCCGGGAAAGGCGGGAGCTGTTTTTT

clone size: -
D gene: -
V gene: TRBV28
J gene: TRBJ1-1
CDR3 protein: CASSIGGGEAFF
CDR3 DNA: TGTGCCAGCTCAATCGGGGGGGGCGAAGCTTTCTTT

clone size: -
D gene: -
V gene: TRBV10-3
J gene: TRBJ2-3
CDR3 protein: CAISDLSGRSTDTQYF
CDR3 DNA: TGTGCCATCAGTGATTTAAGCGGAAGAAGCACAGATACGCAGTATTTT

clone size: -
D gene: -
V gene: TRBV7-9
J gene: TRBJ1-1
CDR3 protein: CASSTGGDTEAFF
CDR3 DNA: TGTGCCAGCAGCACGGGAGGGGACACTGAAGCTTTCTTT

clone size: -
D gene: TRBD2
V gene: TRBV29-1
J gene: TRBJ2-1
CDR3 protein: CSVERAGAPNEQFF
CDR3 DNA: TGCAGCGTTGAAAGAGCGGGAGCCCCCAATGAGCAGTTCTTC

clone size: -
D gene: -
V gene: TRBV5-4
J gene: TRBJ2-2
CDR3 protein: CASSASAANTGELFF
CDR3 DNA: TGTGCCAGCAGCGCGAGCGCGGCCAACACCGGGGAGCTGTTTTTT

clone size: -
D gene: TRBD1
V gene: TRBV3-1/TRBV3-2
J gene: TRBJ2-2
CDR3 protein: CASSLHRGTENTGELFF
CDR3 DNA: TGTGCCAGCAGCCTACACCGAGGGACAGAGAACACCGGGGAGCTGTTTTTT

clone size: few
D gene: -
V gene: TRBV2
J gene: TRBJ1-1
CDR3 protein: CASNDALGAEAFF
CDR3 DNA: TGTGCCAGCAACGACGCCCTGGGCGCTGAAGCTTTCTTT

clone size: -
D gene: TRBD2
V gene: TRBV6-2/TRBV6-3
J gene: TRBJ2-5
CDR3 protein: CASSYQASGIGETQYF
CDR3 DNA: TGTGCCAGCAGTTACCAAGCTAGCGGTATAGGGGAGACCCAGTACTTC

clone size: once
D gene: TRBD2
V gene: TRBV11-2
J gene: TRBJ2-1
CDR3 protein: CASSLAAGGYNEQFF
CDR3 DNA: TGTGCCAGCAGCTTAGCGGCGGGAGGGTACAATGAGCAGTTCTTC

clone size: -
D gene: -
V gene: TRBV5-6
J gene: TRBJ1-1
CDR3 protein: CASSLPGGANEAFF
CDR3 DNA: TGTGCCAGCAGCTTACCTGGGGGGGCAAATGAAGCTTTCTTT

clone size: -
D gene: -
V gene: TRBV6-5
J gene: TRBJ2-7
CDR3 protein: CASSLGLPGLGYEQYF
CDR3 DNA: TGTGCCAGCAGTTTAGGTTTGCCAGGCCTTGGCTACGAGCAGTACTTC

clone size: -
D gene: TRBD2
V gene: TRBV7-2
J gene: TRBJ2-7
CDR3 protein: CASSFSGGVNEQYF
CDR3 DNA: TGTGCCAGCAGCTTTAGCGGGGGGGTAAACGAGCAGTACTTC

clone size: -
D gene: TRBD2
V gene: TRBV30
J gene: TRBJ2-3
CDR3 protein: CAWSVKRGGTDTQYF
CDR3 DNA: TGTGCCTGGAGTGTAAAGCGGGGGGGCACAGATACGCAGTATTTT

clone size: -
D gene: TRBD2
V gene: TRBV11-2
J gene: TRBJ2-1
CDR3 protein: CASSTSGGSYNEQFF
CDR3 DNA: TGTGCCAGCAGCACTAGCGGGGGATCCTACAATGAGCAGTTCTTC

clone size: -
D gene: TRBD2
V gene: TRBV7-3
J gene: TRBJ2-1
CDR3 protein: CASSLVAGGYNEQFF
CDR3 DNA: TGTGCCAGCAGCTTAGTAGCGGGGGGATACAATGAGCAGTTCTTC

clone size: -
D gene: TRBD2
V gene: TRBV4-3
J gene: TRBJ2-7
CDR3 protein: CASSQDRGGGRTYEQYF
CDR3 DNA: TGCGCCAGCAGCCAAGATCGTGGGGGGGGTAGGACCTACGAGCAGTACTTC